Below are 18 T cell receptor beta chains sequenced from a single sample in a study of spatial heterogeneity in lung cancer. TCRdb analysed the 5' RACE reads with MiXCR anew, one entry per CDR3 protein. Here the sample spans about 14,000 distinct CDR3 sequences, about 9.5% being singletons. Sample time point: sample taken at primary tumor resection. Unsorted whole RNA from tumor, nontumor lung or frozen PBMC underwent sequencing. This sample comprised PBMCs, obtained at surgery. The source is a male donor with early-stage non-small cell lung cancer.

This rearrangement joins TRBV29-1 to TRBJ1-5; D gene ambiguous. This CDR3 is built from 15 residues. Germline values: CDR1 SQVTM, CDR2 ANQGSEA. V dropped 5 bases and J dropped 2 bases, with 16 bases sitting between them. For the CDR3, the DNA is TGCAGCGTTTCAGACCCCAACATGGGCAATCAGCCCCAGCATTTT. It yields the protein CSVSDPNMGNQPQHF.

The sample holds many counts of this clonotype. The chain employs TRBV29-1 and TRBJ2-2, with 8 bases aligning to TRBD2. V lost 3 bases, J lost 4 bases, and 4 bases stayed unmatched. The CDR3 contains 14 residues. Per the germline V gene, CDR1 is SQVTM and CDR2 is ANQGSEA. Here the CDR3 DNA reads TGCAGCGTTGAGCGGGGGGCAAGCACCGGGGAGCTGTTTTTT. Translation: CSVERGASTGELFF.

This clonotype was detected only a few times. The V gene is TRBV29-1, the J gene TRBJ2-5, with D perhaps matching TRBD1 (6 bases). V lost 5 bases to trimming and J lost 5 bases, with 12 bases between them. Germline lookup yields CDR1 SQVTM and CDR2 ANQGSEA. This CDR3 comprises 12 residues. DNA for the CDR3: TGCAGCGTTCTCACAGGGTTGGAGACCCAGTACTTC. Its protein is CSVLTGLETQYF.

This clonotype appeared many times. The rearrangement joins TRBV11-3 to TRBJ2-7; TRBD2 is a possible D gene (5 bases). CDR1 is SGHNT and CDR2 is YENEEA in the germline V gene. V was shortened by 1 base and J by 2 bases, with 9 bases between the two germline ends. The CDR3 consists of 14 residues. The CDR3 protein is CASSLGPGTYEQYF. The CDR3 DNA reads as TGTGCCAGCAGCTTAGGCCCGGGGACCTACGAGCAGTACTTC.

This clonotype was counted at least ten times. This chain connects TRBV27 to TRBJ2-5; D may be TRBD2 (5 bases). The germline gives CDR1 MNHEY, CDR2 SMNVEV (reference sequence). V lost 5 bases and J 5 bases, leaving 21 bases between the germline ends. The CDR3 runs 16 residues. CDR3 DNA sequence: TGTGCCAGCAGTCCAGGCGGGCCTAGCAGTAGGGAGACCCAGTACTTC. It is translated as CASSPGGPSSRETQYF.

This clonotype has a count of ten or more. This chain links TRBV24-1 with TRBJ2-2; 7 bases align to TRBD1. The J segment lost 0 bases and the V segment lost 3 bases, leaving 9 bases of the junction unmatched. Germline CDR1 is KGHDR and CDR2 is SFDVKD. The CDR3 has 18 residues. CDR3 protein: CATSDISPGTANTGELFF. The CDR3 DNA follows: TGTGCCACCAGTGATATCTCGCCCGGGACAGCGAACACCGGGGAGCTGTTTTTT.

There are many counts of this clonotype. The V and J genes are TRBV5-5 and TRBJ1-1; D is perhaps TRBD1 (5 bases). CDR3 length: 13 amino acids. V lost 7 bases and J lost 5, with 15 bases in between. Germline-derived CDR1 and CDR2 are SGHKS and YYEKEE (reference sequence). The CDR3 sequence is CASVRGVGTEAFF. In nucleotides, the CDR3 is TGTGCCAGCGTGAGGGGCGTTGGGACTGAAGCTTTCTTT.

This clonotype was detected many times. This chain joins TRBV29-1 and TRBJ2-2; 7 bases fit TRBD1. The germline V gene encodes CDR1 SQVTM and CDR2 ANQGSEA. This CDR3 spans 14 amino acids. The J segment lost 4 bases and the V segment lost 5 bases, leaving 7 bases of the junction unmatched. The CDR3 region has the DNA TGCAGCGTTCCCAAGGGGGCCGGCACCGGGGAGCTGTTTTTT. Translated: CSVPKGAGTGELFF.

This clonotype was counted ten times or more. The chain is built from TRBV29-1 and TRBJ2-3; D gene ambiguous. CDR1 and CDR2 from the germline V gene are SQVTM and ANQGSEA. V was pared by 0 bases and J by 0 bases, with 10 bases between. This CDR3 comprises 15 residues. The CDR3 loop is CSVEDWQRSTDTQYF. The CDR3 DNA is TGCAGCGTTGAAGATTGGCAGCGAAGCACAGATACGCAGTATTTT.

A word on this clonotype: One junction end disagrees with the germline gene, perhaps due to a read error. The rearrangement links TRBV2 to TRBJ2-7; D remains ambiguous. Germline CDR1 and CDR2: SNHLY and FYNNEI. This CDR3 comprises 13 residues. CDR3 DNA: TGTGCCATCAGTGAAGACTCGAGTTACGAGCAGTACTTC. As protein: CAISEDSSYEQYF.

This clonotype was seen ten or more times. The chain has TRBV6-6 and TRBJ2-5; TRBD2 agrees at 10 bases. Germline trimming cut 5 bases from V and 1 base from J; bases unmatched to any gene: 7. The CDR3 contains 16 residues. CDR1 and CDR2 from the germline V gene are MNHNY and SVGAGI (reference sequence). CDR3 residues: CASSPILAGGQETQYF. Written as DNA, the CDR3 is TGTGCCAGCAGTCCGATTTTAGCGGGAGGCCAAGAGACCCAGTACTTC.

The chain has TRBV29-1 and TRBJ2-7, with 8 nucleotides matching TRBD1. The CDR3 runs 11 residues. Germline V lookup: CDR1 SQVTM, CDR2 ANQGSEA. J gave up 7 bases and V 7 bases, and 6 bases lay outside the gene matches. The CDR3 loop is CSARTGREQYF. CDR3 nucleotides: TGCAGCGCCCGGACAGGGCGGGAGCAGTACTTC.

This clonotype has a handful of counts. The V and J genes are TRBV28 and TRBJ2-7; tentatively, D is TRBD1 or TRBD2 (7 bases each). This CDR3 contains 14 residues. The germline gives CDR1 MDHEN, CDR2 SYDVKM. Trimming stripped 3 bases from V and 4 bases from J, with 13 bases between. The CDR3: CASSFGRGGYEQYF. CDR3 DNA: TGTGCCAGCAGTTTCGGCAGGGGGGGTTACGAGCAGTACTTC.

This clonotype was counted many times. The chain has TRBV3-1 and TRBJ1-1; D is uncertain. Germline lookup yields CDR1 LGHDT and CDR2 YNNKEL (reference sequence). The V and J ends lost 4 bases and 0 bases respectively, with 3 bases between them. CDR3 length equals 12 residues. CDR3 DNA sequence: TGTGCCAGCAGCCGCATGAACACTGAAGCTTTCTTT. Its translation: CASSRMNTEAFF.

This clonotype was counted at least ten times. The rearrangement uses TRBV7-9 and TRBJ2-5; 7 bases agree with TRBD2. The germline gives CDR1 SEHNR, CDR2 FQNEAQ (reference sequence). The CDR3 contains 16 residues. Germline trimming cut 0 bases from V and 5 bases from J; bases unmatched to any gene: 9. This chain's CDR3 is CASSLALAARGETQYF. CDR3 in DNA: TGTGCCAGCAGCTTAGCCCTAGCGGCGAGAGGCGAGACCCAGTACTTC.

This clonotype was seen at least ten times. The genes are TRBV7-9 and TRBJ1-2; D not certain. Trimming pared 4 bases from V and 8 bases from J, leaving 20 bases between. The CDR3 runs to 15 residues. CDR1 and CDR2 (germline): SEHNR, FQNEAQ (reference sequence). The CDR3 protein is CASSSAAARDKGYTF. As DNA, the CDR3 is TGTGCCAGCAGCTCTGCCGCCGCCCGTGATAAGGGCTACACCTTC.

This clonotype was seen more than once but under ten times. This chain joins TRBV20-1 and TRBJ2-5; D may be TRBD1 (6 bases). V dropped 5 bases and J dropped 5 bases, with 18 bases sitting between them. The CDR3 loop spans 14 amino acids. The germline V gene has CDR1 DFQATT and CDR2 SNEGSKA (reference sequence). The CDR3 here is CSAEEKGELETQYF. In nucleotides, the CDR3 is TGCAGTGCTGAGGAGAAGGGGGAGTTGGAGACCCAGTACTTC.

This clonotype was recorded at least ten times. The CDR3 loop reads CSVGRRYQETQYF. DNA of the CDR3: TGCAGCGTTGGACGGAGGTATCAAGAGACCCAGTACTTC. The rearrangement links TRBV29-1 to TRBJ2-5; possible D gene TRBD2, 5 bases. Germline CDR1 SQVTM, CDR2 ANQGSEA. V gave up 4 bases and J gave up 2 bases, with 11 bases separating them. CDR3 size: 13 residues.